This TCR beta chain was identified during a study of T cell changes during pregnancy in multiple sclerosis (dated by TCRdb to about 2019). At the level of the whole study: In women with multiple sclerosis, the researchers looked at how the T cell repertoire shifted as pregnancy progressed.

About this clone itself: Its binding antigen is unknown. Base qualities are not recorded, but no much larger clone differs from it by a single base.

V lost 1 base and J lost 10 bases; the stretch between them is 14 bases long. The germline V gene provides CDR1 LGHNA and CDR2 YNFKEQ. Counted from cysteine to phenylalanine, this CDR3 has 13 amino acids. Only the CDR3 portion is preserved as DNA: 39 bases, with reading frame beginning at the first base. The library was made by the immunoSEQ multiplex PCR assay. The table comes from immuneACCESS by way of TCRdb, which keeps in-frame sequences with V and J called. Part of the clones is missing from these tables; in studies checked, under half for an unresolved V gene and the rest for unknown reasons. The sample has approximately 52,000 clones on record, around 94% of them singletons. Roughly 0.91% of the sample belongs to the ten largest clones.

The V and J genes are TRBV4-2 and TRBJ2-7; TRBD2 is a weak D gene call, 5 bases matching. The receptor was derived from a female donor in good health, enrolled as a control in a pregnancy study. The sequencing here drew on CD4+ T cells from peripheral blood mononuclear cells, taken in the second trimester of pregnancy. The DNA is TGTGCCAGCAGCCAAGTCCCCCTATCGGGACAGTACTTC. Translation gives CASSQVPLSGQYF.